The 23 T cell receptor beta chains reported below all come from one sample, sequenced in a study of neoadjuvant nivolumab and ipilimumab in lung cancer. Some clones are missing from TCRdb's copy, which holds only in-frame ones; the method was immunoSEQ multiplex PCR. The table includes 5,000 to 5,500 clones, about nine tenths detected once. The sample consisted of blood, taken after neoadjuvant nivolumab, alone or with ipilimumab, at or shortly before surgery. Every receptor here comes from an adult with non-small cell lung cancer. Some clones in this sample may be carry-over from other donors' samples.

V gene TRBV29-1 combines with J gene TRBJ1-4; the D gene is possibly TRBD1 (5 bases). The V end was cut by 7 bases, the J end by 5 bases, with 11 bases between. The CDR3 has 12 residues. Germline lookup yields CDR1 SQVTM and CDR2 ANQGSEA. CDR3 in DNA: TGCAGCGGTCGATGGGGGAATGAAAAACTGTTTTTT. Translation gives CSGRWGNEKLFF. Complete variable domain (other parts from reference TRBV29-1 and TRBJ1-4): SAVISQKPSRDICQRGTSLTIQCQVDSQVTMMFWYRQQPGQSLTLIATANQGSEATYESGFVIDKFPISRPNLTFSTLTVSNMSPEDSSIYLCSGRWGNEKLFFGSGTQLSVL.

This chain links TRBV4-2 with TRBJ2-3, with TRBD2 matching over 11 bases. Germline V CDR1 and CDR2: LGHNA, YNFKEQ. The CDR3 runs 18 residues. V was pared by 1 base and J by 0 bases, with 6 bases of the junction left unmatched. This CDR3 reads CASSQVTGLADSTDTQYF. CDR3 coding DNA: TGTGCCAGCAGCCAAGTTACGGGACTAGCGGATAGCACAGATACGCAGTATTTT.

The rearrangement links TRBV27 to TRBJ2-3, with TRBD2 matching 14 bases. V trimming: 5 bases; J trimming: 5 bases; junction bases outside the gene matches: 3. The CDR3 runs 15 residues. CDR1 and CDR2 (germline): MNHEY, SMNVEV (reference sequence). CDR3 amino acids: CASSPGTSGRDTQYF. In DNA, the CDR3 is TGTGCCAGCAGTCCAGGGACTAGCGGGAGAGATACGCAGTATTTT.

V and J are TRBV18 and TRBJ2-4, with TRBD1 identical over 11 bases. CDR3 length equals 14 residues. CDR1 and CDR2 from the germline V gene are KGHSH and LQKENI. The V and J ends lost 5 bases and 8 bases, in that order; junction bases with no gene match: 5. CDR3 DNA sequence: TGTGCCAGCTCAAGAGCGGGACAGGGGGACATTCAGTACTTC. Its protein is CASSRAGQGDIQYF.

The CDR3 region is CASSLGGGPPDTQYF. The CDR3 nucleotides read TGCGCCAGCAGCTTGGGGGGCGGTCCGCCGGATACGCAGTATTTT. This chain connects TRBV5-1 to TRBJ2-3; tentatively, D is TRBD1 (5 bases). Germline CDR1 is SGHRS and CDR2 is YFSETQ. The germline V and J ends were trimmed by 0 bases and 6 bases, with 14 bases remaining between them. The CDR3 loop spans 15 amino acids.

This chain connects TRBV15 to TRBJ2-3; D may match TRBD1 or TRBD2 (7 bases each). In germline, CDR1 is LNHNV, CDR2 YYDKDF (reference sequence). V lost 0 bases to trimming and J lost 1 base, with 17 bases between them. The CDR3 extends over 18 amino acids. CDR3 protein: CATSREELGRGRTDTQYF. CDR3 sequence (DNA): TGTGCCACCAGCAGAGAGGAGTTGGGGAGGGGGCGCACAGATACGCAGTATTTT.

This clone was counted a single time. This sequence joins TRBV4-2 and TRBJ2-3, with D uncertain. Trimming removed 6 bases from V and 0 bases from J, with 13 bases in between. The CDR3 runs 15 residues. Germline assignment: CDR1 LGHNA and CDR2 YNFKEQ. Here the CDR3 reads CASRVGGASTDTQYF. The DNA of the CDR3 is TGTGCCAGCAGGGTGGGCGGAGCTAGCACAGATACGCAGTATTTT.

The chain combines TRBV10-3 with TRBJ1-1; a possible D gene is TRBD1 (5 bases). V lost 0 bases, J lost 5 bases, and 7 bases lay in between. The germline V gene has CDR1 ENHRY and CDR2 SYGVKD. The CDR3 loop spans 13 amino acids. The chain's CDR3 is CAISESAGTEAFF. CDR3 coding DNA: TGTGCCATCAGTGAGTCGGCAGGGACTGAAGCTTTCTTT.

V is TRBV5-1 and J is TRBJ1-3, with 8 nucleotides matching TRBD1. The length of the CDR3 is 16 residues. The ends lost 4 bases at V and 1 base at J; junction bases unmatched: 7. Per germline, CDR1 SGHRS and CDR2 YFSETQ. This chain's CDR3 is CASSVGQGGSGNTIYF. CDR3 nucleotide sequence: TGCGCCAGCAGCGTCGGACAGGGAGGGTCTGGAAACACCATATATTTT.

This clone was seen just once. The V gene is TRBV11-2, the J gene TRBJ2-7; possible D gene TRBD2, 5 bases. V shed 8 bases and J shed 3 bases, with 11 bases lying between them. Germline CDR1 reads SGHAT; CDR2 reads FQNNGV. The CDR3 length is 12 residues. CDR3 amino acids: CASGREIYEQYF. CDR3 nucleotide sequence: TGTGCCAGCGGTAGGGAGATCTACGAGCAGTACTTC.

This chain connects TRBV9 to TRBJ2-5, with 7 bases lining up with TRBD1. Germline V gene lookup returns CDR1 SGDLS and CDR2 YYNGEE. J gave up 5 bases and V 3 bases, and 7 bases lay outside the gene matches. The CDR3 has 14 residues. DNA for the CDR3: TGTGCCAGCAGCGCGACAGGGTTGAGGGAGACCCAGTACTTC. This codes for CASSATGLRETQYF.

This clone was observed a single time. The rearrangement joins TRBV5-4 to TRBJ2-5, with D unclear. V shed 0 bases and J shed 4 bases, with 4 bases lying between them. The CDR3 runs to 12 residues. CDR1 is SGHNT and CDR2 is YYREEE in the germline V gene (reference sequence). CDR3 sequence: CASSLVGETQYF. CDR3 nucleotides: TGTGCCAGCAGCTTGGTGGGAGAGACCCAGTACTTC.

This clone was found a few times. V gene TRBV5-4 combines with J gene TRBJ2-7, with D perhaps TRBD2 (6 bases). The ends were cut back, 1 base at V and 3 bases at J, with 8 bases in the middle. Germline lookup yields CDR1 SGHNT and CDR2 YYREEE (reference sequence). The CDR3 sequence is 13 residues long. The CDR3 reads CASSLWGDYEQYF. Here the CDR3 DNA reads TGTGCCAGCAGCTTGTGGGGGGACTACGAGCAGTACTTC.

The rearrangement links TRBV6-6 to TRBJ2-2; D gene ambiguous. CDR3 length: 12 residues. The V gene's germline CDR1 is MNHNY and CDR2 SVGAGI (reference sequence). The V and J ends lost 2 bases and 4 bases respectively, with 2 bases between them. This CDR3 reads CASSYLTGELFF. The CDR3 nucleotides read TGTGCCAGCAGTTACCTCACCGGGGAGCTGTTTTTT.

In this sample, this clone turned up once. The CDR3, as DNA: TGTGCCAGCAGTCTAACCGGGACAGGGGAAGAGACCCAGTACTTC. Amino acids: CASSLTGTGEETQYF. This chain uses TRBV7-9 with TRBJ2-5; 10 bases match TRBD1. CDR3 size: 15 residues. Germline V gene sequence: CDR1 SEHNR, CDR2 FQNEAQ (reference sequence). V was clipped by 6 bases and J by 3 bases; unmatched bases: 7.

The rearrangement uses TRBV7-9 and TRBJ2-1; 7 nucleotides line up with TRBD2. With V trimmed by 6 bases and J by 3 bases, 14 bases remained unmatched. The CDR3 is 17 amino acids. From germline, CDR1 is SEHNR and CDR2 FQNEAQ (reference sequence). In DNA, the CDR3 is TGTGCCAGCAGAACCCCCCGCGGGGGAGAGATCTACAATGAGCAGTTCTTC. It codes for CASRTPRGGEIYNEQFF. Together with reference TRBV7-9 and TRBJ2-1, the CDR3 gives the full variable domain: DTGVSQNPRHKITKRGQNVTFRCDPISEHNRLYWYRQTLGQGPEFLTYFQNEAQLEKSRLLSDRFSAERPKGSFSTLEIQRTEQGDSAMYLCASRTPRGGEIYNEQFFGPGTRLTVL.

The chain recombines TRBV5-1 with TRBJ2-7; maybe TRBD2 (5 bases). V dropped 2 bases and J dropped 1 base, with 16 bases sitting between them. Looked up from germline, CDR1 is SGHRS and CDR2 is YFSETQ. This CDR3 has 16 residues. The chain's CDR3 is CASSFGSGGFSYEQYF. CDR3 nucleotides: TGCGCCAGCAGCTTCGGGTCAGGAGGTTTTTCCTACGAGCAGTACTTC.

The chain has TRBV29-1 and TRBJ1-5, with D unresolved. CDR1 is SQVTM, CDR2 ANQGSEA, per germline. This CDR3 has 13 amino acids. V lost 4 bases and J lost 1, with 8 bases in between. CDR3 protein: CSVAGGSNQPQHF. The CDR3 DNA follows: TGCAGCGTTGCCGGTGGGAGCAATCAGCCCCAGCATTTT.

V and J are TRBV19 and TRBJ1-4, with no clear D. The germline gives CDR1 LNHDA, CDR2 SQIVND (reference sequence). This CDR3 region has 14 residues. The germline V and J ends were trimmed by 7 bases and 0 bases, with 9 bases remaining between them. Written as DNA, the CDR3 is TGTGCCAGTATTTCGGGTGCAACTAATGAAAAACTGTTTTTT. Its protein is CASISGATNEKLFF.

The gene calls are TRBV9 and TRBJ1-1, with 8 bases lining up with TRBD1. The CDR3 extends over 15 amino acids. The V segment lost 2 bases and the J segment 1 base; nucleotides outside the gene matches: 4. Germline CDR1 and CDR2: SGDLS and YYNGEE. CDR3 amino acids: CASSVTGQENTEAFF. The CDR3 coding sequence is TGTGCCAGCAGCGTCACGGGACAGGAGAACACTGAAGCTTTCTTT.

A few counts support this clone. The chain combines TRBV19 with TRBJ1-5, with no clear D. Trimming shortened V by 3 bases and J by 6 bases, and 6 bases separated the two germline ends. CDR3 length: 12 amino acids. Germline CDR1 is LNHDA and CDR2 is SQIVND (reference sequence). The chain's CDR3 is CASSIRSQPQHF. The CDR3 nucleotides read TGTGCCAGTAGTATTCGGAGTCAGCCCCAGCATTTT.

The chain uses TRBV30 and TRBJ1-5, with TRBD1 matching over 9 bases. The CDR3 has 14 residues. J was trimmed by 3 bases and V by 3 bases; bases with no gene match: 3. Per the germline V gene, CDR1 is GTSNPN and CDR2 is SVGIG (reference sequence). The CDR3 reads CAWRGQGYNQPQHF. In DNA, the CDR3 is TGTGCCTGGAGGGGACAGGGCTACAATCAGCCCCAGCATTTT.

The V and J genes are TRBV4-1 and TRBJ2-2; possibly TRBD1 for D (6 bases). The CDR3 length is 18 residues. The V end was cut by 0 bases, the J end by 0 bases, with 14 bases between. The V gene's germline CDR1 is MGHRA and CDR2 YSYEKL. The CDR3, as DNA: TGCGCCAGCAGCCAAGAAATATCCGGGACACCGAACACCGGGGAGCTGTTTTTT. Translated: CASSQEISGTPNTGELFF.